The 19 T cell receptor beta chains below all came from one sample that was sequenced in a study of cytomegalovirus exposure and HLA in healthy donors. Use of 60 Vbeta and 13 Jbeta primers characterized the PCR. Only in-frame clones appear in the TCRdb table, and some are missing; sequencing was by immunoSEQ multiplex PCR. The data show 200,000 to 250,000 clones, with around 89% seen just once and 1% held by the top ten. The sequenced material came from PBMCs. These receptors were taken from a woman under 30 in good health and CMV-seronegative.

V gene TRBV19 combines with J gene TRBJ2-7, with D maybe TRBD2 (5 bases). The germline CDR1 and CDR2 sequences are LNHDA and SQIVND (reference sequence). Trimming shortened V by 7 bases and J by 5 bases, and 18 bases separated the two germline ends. The CDR3 runs 14 residues. CDR3 residues: CASTNRRGIHEQYF. In DNA form, the CDR3 reads TGTGCCAGTACCAACCGCCGGGGAATCCACGAGCAGTACTTC.

This clone was seen once. The chain is built from TRBV6-5 and TRBJ2-5; weak D call: TRBD2 (5 bases). The CDR3 contains 13 residues. V was pared by 4 bases and J by 4 bases, with 10 bases between. From germline, CDR1 is MNHEY and CDR2 SVGAGI. The CDR3 sequence: CASSLRARETQYF. CDR3 DNA sequence: TGTGCCAGCAGTTTGCGGGCACGAGAGACCCAGTACTTC.

The chain has TRBV27 and TRBJ2-2, with D perhaps matching TRBD2 (5 bases). V lost 0 bases, J lost 3 bases, and 20 bases lay in between. The CDR3 extends over 19 amino acids. Germline V gene sequence: CDR1 MNHEY, CDR2 SMNVEV (reference sequence). CDR3 bases: TGTGCCAGCAGTTTATCCGTTGGGGAGCGGAAGAGGTACACCGGGGAGCTGTTTTTT. Translation: CASSLSVGERKRYTGELFF.

J is TRBJ2-1 and V is TRBV7-2; TRBD2 matches at 11 bases. This CDR3 is 14 amino acids long. The V gene end was trimmed by 4 bases and the J gene end by 6 bases; junction bases not matched to a gene: 2. Per the germline V gene, CDR1 is SGHTA and CDR2 is FQGNSA. This CDR3 is CASSSLAGVNEQFF. The CDR3 DNA sequence: TGTGCCAGCAGCTCACTAGCGGGAGTCAATGAGCAGTTCTTC.

The V gene is TRBV5-1, the J gene TRBJ2-2; no clear D. The CDR3 spans 15 residues. CDR1 SGHRS and CDR2 YFSETQ come from the germline V gene. V shed 1 base and J shed 1 base, with 8 bases lying between them. CDR3 DNA sequence: TGCGCCAGCAGCTTGACGGAGCGGAACACCGGGGAGCTGTTTTTT. Its protein product is CASSLTERNTGELFF. The full variable domain, its missing parts supplied by reference TRBV5-1 and TRBJ2-2, is KAGVTQTPRYLIKTRGQQVTLSCSPISGHRSVSWYQQTPGQGLQFLFEYFSETQRNKGNFPGRFSGRQFSNSRSEMNVSTLELGDSALYLCASSLTERNTGELFFGEGSRLTVL.

V and J are TRBV9 and TRBJ2-3; tentative D call: TRBD2 (5 bases). CDR3 size: 15 residues. The germline V gene encodes CDR1 SGDLS and CDR2 YYNGEE. Trimming cost V 3 bases and J 3 bases, with 14 bases left between them. In nucleotides, the CDR3 is TGTGCCAGCAGCGAACTGTTTGGAGGTACAGATACGCAGTATTTT. It specifies CASSELFGGTDTQYF.

The CDR3 DNA follows: TGTGCCAGCAGTGGGACAGGGGCGAGGTACGAGCAGTACTTC. Translation gives CASSGTGARYEQYF. The rearrangement joins TRBV2 to TRBJ2-7; 9 positions agree with TRBD1. The CDR3 is 14 amino acids. Germline CDR1 is SNHLY and CDR2 is FYNNEI. Germline trimming cut 4 bases from V and 4 bases from J; bases unmatched to any gene: 5.

The V call is TRBV10-3, the J call TRBJ2-5, with D possibly being TRBD2 (6 bases). Trimming removed 4 bases from V and 4 bases from J, with 22 bases in between. Per germline, CDR1 ENHRY and CDR2 SYGVKD. The CDR3 has 17 amino acids. The CDR3 DNA sequence: TGTGCCATCAGTGGAGAAACGGGGACTTCCGGGCTAGAGACCCAGTACTTC. Translated, it gives CAISGETGTSGLETQYF.

This clone was observed a single time. The junction departs from the called germline gene at one end, perhaps through a read error. V usage is TRBV2 and J usage is TRBJ2-7, with 7 nucleotides matching TRBD1. CDR1 and CDR2 from the germline V gene are SNHLY and FYNNEI. The CDR3 contains 11 residues. The CDR3 is CASSVRQGLHF. In nucleotides, the CDR3 is TGTGCCAGCAGTGTACGACAGGGTTTGCACTTC.

The chain combines TRBV19 with TRBJ2-3; 8 nucleotides line up with TRBD2. Germline lookup yields CDR1 LNHDA and CDR2 SQIVND (reference sequence). V was clipped by 4 bases and J by 3 bases; unmatched bases: 6. This CDR3 spans 15 amino acids. The CDR3 DNA is TGTGCCAGTAGTACATATAGCGGGGCAACAGATACGCAGTATTTT. It translates to CASSTYSGATDTQYF. The full variable domain, with the rest looked up from reference TRBV19 and TRBJ2-3, is DGGITQSPKYLFRKEGQNVTLSCEQNLNHDAMYWYRQDPGQGLRLIYYSQIVNDFQKGDIAEGYSVSREKKESFPLTVTSAQKNPTAFYLCASSTYSGATDTQYFGPGTRLTVL.

The chain uses TRBV30 and TRBJ1-6; 7 bases map to TRBD1. The trim removed 0 bases at V and 8 bases at J, leaving 4 bases unmatched. The CDR3 has 14 amino acids. In germline, CDR1 is GTSNPN, CDR2 SVGIG (reference sequence). The CDR3 sequence is CAWSVGQPHSPLHF. The CDR3 region has the DNA TGTGCCTGGAGTGTGGGACAGCCTCATTCACCCCTCCACTTT.

V gene TRBV7-9 combines with J gene TRBJ1-6; no clear D gene. CDR3 size: 15 residues. Germline assignment: CDR1 SEHNR and CDR2 FQNEAQ (reference sequence). Between the trimmed V and J ends, which lost 5 bases and 9 bases, there was a span of 17 bases. CDR3 in amino acids: CASSGSIGGSSPLHF. The CDR3, as DNA: TGTGCCAGCAGCGGTAGTATTGGAGGCAGTTCACCCCTCCACTTT.

The rearrangement joins TRBV19 to TRBJ1-1; 8 bases are shared with TRBD1. CDR1 and CDR2 (germline): LNHDA, SQIVND (reference sequence). J lost 2 bases, V lost 3 bases, and 5 bases had no gene match. The CDR3 spans 15 residues. Here the CDR3 reads CASSMAGGGNTEAFF. The DNA of the CDR3 is TGTGCCAGTAGTATGGCAGGGGGCGGTAACACTGAAGCTTTCTTT.

The rearrangement uses TRBV25-1 and TRBJ1-2; 7 positions agree with TRBD1. V lost 3 bases and J lost 5; bases outside the gene matches: 3. This CDR3 contains 13 residues. The germline CDR1 and CDR2 sequences are MGHDK and SYGVNS. This CDR3 is CASSEAGGYGYTF. The DNA of the CDR3 is TGTGCCAGCAGTGAGGCAGGGGGATATGGCTACACCTTC.

The chain uses TRBV5-4 and TRBJ1-1, with 8 positions matching TRBD1. The V segment lost 3 bases and the J segment 6 bases; nucleotides outside the gene matches: 4. This CDR3 contains 13 residues. Germline CDR1 reads SGHNT; CDR2 reads YYREEE (reference sequence). The DNA for the CDR3 is TGTGCCAGCAGCTGGACAGGGCTAGCTGAAGCTTTCTTT. It encodes CASSWTGLAEAFF.

The rearrangement joins TRBV10-3 to TRBJ2-2; 7 bases align to TRBD2. The CDR3 is 14 residues long. Trimming cost V 5 bases and J 7 bases; bases outside gene matches: 7. Germline lookup yields CDR1 ENHRY and CDR2 SYGVKD. This CDR3 is CAISSGTTDGELFF. The CDR3, as DNA: TGTGCCATCAGTTCCGGGACTACCGACGGGGAGCTGTTTTTT.

In its sample, this clone was seen once. V and J are TRBV7-9 and TRBJ2-5; TRBD1 aligns across 7 bases. The J call is doubtful: the DNA matches TRBJ2-7 better. This CDR3 is built from 18 residues. Germline V lookup: CDR1 SEHNR, CDR2 FQNEAQ (reference sequence). The CDR3 bases are TGTGCCAGCAGCTTATCCGGGCAGGGGGTGTCCAGCTCCTACGAGCAGTACTTC. This codes for CASSLSGQGVSSSYEQYF.

The chain links TRBV9 to TRBJ2-5, with TRBD1 as a possible D gene (7 bases). This CDR3 contains 15 residues. The V gene lost 5 bases and the J gene lost 5 bases, with 19 bases spanning the gap. The germline V gene has CDR1 SGDLS and CDR2 YYNGEE. CDR3 loop: CASRIGTAGGETQYF. Here the CDR3 DNA reads TGTGCCAGCAGAATTGGGACAGCTGGGGGGGAGACCCAGTACTTC.

The chain joins TRBV27 to TRBJ2-7, with D hard to call. Deletions cut 1 base from V and 0 bases from J, with 7 bases between. The CDR3 runs 14 residues. CDR1 and CDR2 (germline): MNHEY, SMNVEV (reference sequence). CDR3 nucleotides: TGTGCCAGCAGTTTATTTAGGAGCTCCTACGAGCAGTACTTC. Its protein is CASSLFRSSYEQYF.